This entry lists 30 T cell receptor beta chains sequenced from one sample in a study of blood T cell repertoires in COVID-19. Data came from immunoSEQ multiplex PCR; TCRdb stores just in-frame clones and leaves some out. The table has some 130,000 clones, over 60% seen once. Input material: peripheral blood. Source of these receptors: an older woman with acute or convalescent COVID-19.

This clone was observed a few times. CDR3 sequence reads: CAISDSGGLNTGELFF. CDR3 sequence (DNA): TGTGCCATCAGCGATAGCGGGGGCCTAAACACCGGGGAGCTGTTTTTT. V and J are TRBV10-3 and TRBJ2-2; 9 bases match TRBD2. V shed 6 bases, J shed 2 bases, and the junction held 7 bases outside the gene matches. CDR3 size: 16 residues. Germline V lookup: CDR1 ENHRY, CDR2 SYGVKD.

The chain uses TRBV30 and TRBJ2-7, with 9 bases lining up with TRBD1. Trimming removed 1 base from V and 9 bases from J; junction bases left unmatched: 13. From germline, CDR1 is GTSNPN and CDR2 SVGIG (reference sequence). This CDR3 comprises 15 residues. This CDR3 is CAWSAGQGLTGGQYF. DNA of the CDR3: TGTGCCTGGAGTGCGGGACAGGGCCTCACCGGGGGGCAGTACTTC.

This clone was picked up a small number of times. The J gene is TRBJ2-3, the V gene TRBV6-4; TRBD2 agrees at 7 bases. The CDR3 totals 13 residues. Per the germline V gene, CDR1 is MRHNA and CDR2 is SNTAGT. V gave up 8 bases and J gave up 5 bases; unmatched junction bases: 7. The CDR3 sequence: CASGLEDGDTQYF. The CDR3 nucleotides are TGTGCCAGCGGACTAGAGGATGGAGATACGCAGTATTTT.

This clone was detected only once. The chain joins TRBV12-5 to TRBJ2-2, with D possibly matching TRBD2 (5 bases). Per the germline V gene, CDR1 is LGHNT and CDR2 is FRNRAP. Deletions cut 7 bases from V and 6 bases from J, with 15 bases between. CDR3 size: 14 residues. CDR3 residues: CASVRGNGPGELFF. The CDR3 nucleotides are TGTGCTAGTGTCCGAGGGAATGGGCCCGGGGAGCTGTTTTTT.

The J gene is TRBJ2-7, the V gene TRBV4-1; D is perhaps TRBD2 (5 bases). The CDR3 runs 14 residues. Trimming removed 4 bases at V and 6 bases at J, with 16 bases between. CDR1 is MGHRA, CDR2 YSYEKL, per germline. The CDR3, as DNA: TGCGCCAGCAGCCCCCCGGAACTAGATCGCGAGCAGTACTTC. Protein: CASSPPELDREQYF.

V is TRBV3-1 (or the pseudogene TRBV3-2) and J is TRBJ1-1; D is possibly TRBD1 (6 bases). Deletions cut 6 bases from V and 10 bases from J, with 18 bases between. The germline V gene has CDR1 LGHDT and CDR2 YNNKEL (reference sequence). The CDR3 has 13 residues. The chain's CDR3 is CASRKQQGPAAFF. Written as DNA, the CDR3 is TGTGCCAGCAGAAAACAACAGGGTCCCGCAGCTTTCTTT.

The chain employs TRBV7-9 and TRBJ2-1, with 7 positions matching TRBD2. The germline CDR1 and CDR2 sequences are SEHNR and FQNEAQ (reference sequence). The CDR3 totals 15 residues. J was trimmed by 4 bases and V by 3 bases; bases with no gene match: 6. DNA of the CDR3: TGTGCCAGCAGCTTCGAACTAGCGAGATACAATGAGCAGTTCTTC. Its protein is CASSFELARYNEQFF.

The chain has TRBV10-2 and TRBJ1-2; D may be TRBD1 (5 bases). This CDR3 region has 13 residues. Trimming cost V 5 bases and J 0 bases, with 7 bases left between them. Germline V gene sequence: CDR1 WSHSY, CDR2 SAAADI. CDR3 protein: CASSPTANYGYTF. In DNA form, the CDR3 reads TGCGCCAGCAGTCCGACAGCTAACTATGGCTACACCTTC.

This chain links TRBV18 with TRBJ1-6; no firm D call. This CDR3 comprises 15 residues. Germline V gene sequence: CDR1 KGHSH, CDR2 LQKENI. V was pared by 3 bases and J by 0 bases, with 6 bases between. Here the CDR3 DNA reads TGTGCCAGCTCACCCCGGAGCTCCTATAATTCACCCCTCCACTTT. Translated: CASSPRSSYNSPLHF. Full variable domain (outside the CDR3, taken from reference TRBV18 and TRBJ1-6): NAGVMQNPRHLVRRRGQEARLRCSPMKGHSHVYWYRQLPEEGLKFMVYLQKENIIDESGMPKERFSAEFPKEGPSILRIQQVVRGDSAAYFCASSPRSSYNSPLHFGNGTRLTVT.

This clone was seen a few times. This sample also contains other DNA sequences that code for the same CDR3. J is TRBJ1-1 and V is TRBV28; D not resolved. This CDR3 region has 14 residues. Trimming took 6 bases from V and 0 from J, leaving 11 bases between them. The germline V gene has CDR1 MDHEN and CDR2 SYDVKM. The CDR3 region has the DNA TGTGCCAGCAGCCCGGGAGCGATGAACACTGAAGCTTTCTTT. It encodes CASSPGAMNTEAFF.

This clone occurred once. This chain links TRBV5-1 with TRBJ2-3; 10 positions match TRBD1. The CDR3 contains 17 residues. Germline-derived CDR1 and CDR2 are SGHRS and YFSETQ. Trimming removed 1 base from V and 0 bases from J; junction bases left unmatched: 5. The DNA of the CDR3 is TGCGCCAGCAGCTTGTGGGGGGACAGGGGAAGCACAGATACGCAGTATTTT. Translation gives CASSLWGDRGSTDTQYF.

This chain links TRBV29-1 with TRBJ1-4, with D perhaps TRBD1 (5 bases). The CDR3 length is 13 residues. CDR1 is SQVTM and CDR2 is ANQGSEA in the germline V gene. Trimming left V 7 bases short and J 8 bases short, with 17 bases between. CDR3 sequence reads: CSGQNSEDEKLFF. CDR3 DNA sequence: TGCAGCGGACAGAATTCCGAGGACGAAAAACTGTTTTTT.

The chain couples TRBV6-1 to TRBJ1-1; D is undetermined. Looked up from germline, CDR1 is MNHNS and CDR2 is SASEGT. This CDR3 has 11 amino acids. V was pared by 3 bases and J by 10 bases, with 9 bases between. The CDR3 region has the DNA TGTGCCAGCAGTGATACTTCAGGAGCTTTCTTT. As protein: CASSDTSGAFF.

The chain combines TRBV5-1 with TRBJ1-3; unclear D gene. Trimming stripped 0 bases from V and 4 bases from J, with 5 bases between. Germline CDR1 is SGHRS and CDR2 is YFSETQ. The CDR3 has 13 amino acids. The CDR3 reads CASSLAEGNTIYF. As DNA, the CDR3 is TGCGCCAGCAGCTTGGCGGAGGGAAACACCATATATTTT.

This chain links TRBV2 with TRBJ1-2; possibly TRBD1 for D (5 bases). V lost 2 bases and J lost 6, with 10 bases in between. The CDR3 loop spans 13 amino acids. Germline V gene sequence: CDR1 SNHLY, CDR2 FYNNEI. CDR3 region: CASSERAGNGYTF. The CDR3 bases are TGTGCCAGCAGTGAAAGGGCAGGGAATGGCTACACCTTC.

This clone occurred a few times. CDR3 bases: TGTGCCAGCAGCGTAGGGGATAGCGGGAGTTACGAGCAGTACTTC. Translated: CASSVGDSGSYEQYF. The gene calls are TRBV9 and TRBJ2-7, with 9 bases aligning to TRBD2. The J segment lost 4 bases and the V segment lost 0 bases, leaving 5 bases of the junction unmatched. In germline, CDR1 is SGDLS, CDR2 YYNGEE. CDR3 length: 15 residues.

This chain connects TRBV10-3 to TRBJ2-5; 7 nucleotides agree with TRBD1. In germline, CDR1 is ENHRY, CDR2 SYGVKD. The J segment lost 7 bases and the V segment lost 6 bases, leaving 11 bases of the junction unmatched. CDR3 length: 14 residues. For the CDR3, the DNA is TGTGCCATCAGGGAAGGACAGGCAGGGGGGACCCAGTACTTC. This sequence encodes CAIREGQAGGTQYF.

This clone occurred a few times. J is TRBJ2-7 and V is TRBV4-1; 8 bases map to TRBD1. Trimming at V came to 1 base and at J to 3 bases, leaving 17 bases not matched to a gene. The length of the CDR3 is 19 residues. In germline, CDR1 is MGHRA, CDR2 YSYEKL. This CDR3 reads CASSQGFGGAGGGFYEQYF. The CDR3 DNA is TGCGCCAGCAGCCAAGGGTTTGGCGGGGCAGGGGGCGGATTCTACGAGCAGTACTTC.

The V call is TRBV27, the J call TRBJ2-7, with D tentatively TRBD1 (5 bases). This CDR3 comprises 14 residues. Per germline, CDR1 MNHEY and CDR2 SMNVEV (reference sequence). V was clipped by 6 bases and J by 3 bases, with 15 bases between them. CDR3 in amino acids: CASSPKDKFYEQYF. The CDR3, as DNA: TGTGCCAGCAGCCCTAAGGACAAATTCTACGAGCAGTACTTC.

This clone has more than one count but fewer than ten. The V gene is TRBV4-1, the J gene TRBJ2-2, with 7 positions matching TRBD2. The CDR3 length is 15 residues. CDR1 is MGHRA and CDR2 is YSYEKL in the germline V gene. V shed 1 base and J 6 bases; nucleotides not matched to a gene: 5. CDR3 in DNA: TGCGCCAGCAGCCAAGGGGAGGGGCCCGCCGGGGAGCTGTTTTTT. It encodes CASSQGEGPAGELFF.

The J gene is TRBJ2-6, the V gene TRBV11-2; D remains unclear. Trimming stripped 3 bases from V and 0 bases from J, with 15 bases between. The CDR3 consists of 18 residues. Germline CDR1 SGHAT, CDR2 FQNNGV. CDR3 loop: CASSFGRFQSSGANVLTF. The DNA of the CDR3 is TGTGCCAGCAGCTTTGGCCGCTTCCAATCCTCTGGGGCCAACGTCCTGACTTTC.

Sample share makes this clone medium-sized. V is TRBV12-3 or TRBV12-4 and J is TRBJ2-5; D is possibly TRBD2 (6 bases). The CDR3 totals 11 residues. The ends were cut back, 5 bases at V and 9 bases at J, with 10 bases in the middle. Written as DNA, the CDR3 is TGTGCCAGCAGTCCCGGGGAGGCCCAGTACTTC. It translates to CASSPGEAQYF.

The chain joins TRBV19 to TRBJ1-4; D unclear. CDR1 is LNHDA and CDR2 is SQIVND in the germline V gene (reference sequence). This CDR3 contains 11 residues. Trimming left V 9 bases short and J 11 bases short, with 13 bases between. The CDR3 loop reads CASAFGVKLFF. The CDR3 bases are TGTGCCAGCGCCTTCGGGGTCAAACTGTTTTTT.

The V gene is TRBV24-1, the J gene TRBJ2-1; D perhaps matches TRBD1 (6 bases). Germline values: CDR1 KGHDR, CDR2 SFDVKD. With 2 bases removed from V and 4 bases from J, the gap between germline ends came to 20 bases. There are 18 residues in the CDR3. DNA for the CDR3: TGTGCCACCAGTGATTCACGAATACCCAGGGGCCATTACAATGAGCAGTTCTTC. The encoded protein is CATSDSRIPRGHYNEQFF.

This clone was picked up a small number of times. The V and J genes are TRBV18 and TRBJ2-2; D ambiguous. Germline CDR1 and CDR2: KGHSH and LQKENI. The CDR3 length is 13 residues. The V and J ends lost 1 base and 4 bases respectively, with 4 bases between them. The CDR3 DNA sequence: TGTGCCAGCTCACCACTATCCACCGGGGAGCTGTTTTTT. Its translation: CASSPLSTGELFF.

This clone was seen a few times. The V gene is TRBV6-5, the J gene TRBJ2-1; 7 bases align to TRBD2. The CDR3 consists of 15 residues. V gave up 4 bases and J gave up 10 bases; unmatched junction bases: 13. The V gene's germline CDR1 is MNHEY and CDR2 SVGAGI. CDR3 DNA: TGTGCCAGCAGTTGGGGTGGCGGGAGAGTTGGGGAGCAGTTCTTC. Translation: CASSWGGGRVGEQFF.

The genes are TRBV19 and TRBJ2-1, with TRBD1 identical over 9 bases. CDR1 and CDR2 (germline): LNHDA, SQIVND (reference sequence). The CDR3 sequence is 15 residues long. The ends lost 3 bases at V and 8 bases at J; junction bases unmatched: 8. This CDR3 reads CASSIQTGGHDEQFF. The CDR3 DNA sequence: TGTGCCAGTAGTATCCAGACAGGGGGACACGATGAGCAGTTCTTC.

V usage is TRBV7-3 and J usage is TRBJ2-7; 9 bases are shared with TRBD2. Germline CDR1 SGHTA, CDR2 FQGTGA. There are 13 residues in the CDR3. V was pared by 6 bases and J by 4 bases, with 4 bases of the junction left unmatched. The CDR3 reads CASSAGGGYEQYF. The CDR3 DNA sequence: TGTGCCAGCAGTGCGGGAGGGGGATACGAGCAGTACTTC. Full variable domain (remainder filled in from reference TRBV7-3 and TRBJ2-7): GAGVSQTPSNKVTEKGKYVELRCDPISGHTALYWYRQSLGQGPEFLIYFQGTGAADDSGLPNDRFFAVRPEGSVSTLKIQRTERGDSAVYLCASSAGGGYEQYFGPGTRLTVT.

This rearrangement joins TRBV19 to TRBJ1-5, with TRBD1 matching 8 bases. In germline, CDR1 is LNHDA, CDR2 SQIVND (reference sequence). This CDR3 has 17 residues. After removal of 1 base from V and 7 bases from J, the junction contained 12 bases not matched to a gene. The CDR3 loop reads CASSIGGTGLKGQPQHF. The CDR3 DNA sequence: TGTGCCAGTAGTATAGGCGGGACAGGATTGAAGGGGCAGCCCCAGCATTTT.

In DNA, the CDR3 is TGCGCCAGCAGCTTACGACAGGGGACGAACACTGAAGCTTTCTTT. The encoded protein is CASSLRQGTNTEAFF. The chain uses TRBV5-1 and TRBJ1-1; 8 bases fit TRBD1. The germline CDR1 and CDR2 sequences are SGHRS and YFSETQ. Trimming at V came to 2 bases and at J to 1 base, leaving 4 bases not matched to a gene. There are 15 residues in the CDR3.